The 3 T cell receptor beta chains below all came from one sample that was sequenced in a study of cytomegalovirus exposure and HLA in healthy donors (dated by TCRdb to 2015 to 2018). Libraries were prepared through the immunoSEQ multiplex PCR assay. A mixture of 60 forward primers for TCR Vbeta segments and 13 reverse primers for TCR Jbeta segments was used in the multiplex PCR. Sourced from immuneACCESS, this table was stored by TCRdb with only in-frame sequences that have V and J called. A share of the clones is absent; for the studies checked, an unresolved V gene accounts for under half, and the remainder has no known explanation. In all, the sample holds 150,000 to 200,000 clones, and approximately 80% of those were seen once. The ten largest clones add up to roughly 1.4% of the sample. Material for sequencing was PBMCs. The receptor set was obtained from a girl under 18 in good health and CMV-seropositive.

The chain is built from TRBV30 and TRBJ2-7, with TRBD2 matching over 10 bases. Losses at the gene ends were 5 bases for V and 3 bases for J; bases not matched to a gene: 7. Germline CDR1 is GTSNPN and CDR2 is SVGIG (reference sequence). The CDR3 length is 14 residues. The CDR3 region is CAWSSVAGGYEQYF. DNA for the CDR3: TGTGCCTGGTCCTCTGTAGCGGGGGGCTACGAGCAGTACTTC.

J is TRBJ2-3 and V is TRBV9; no definite D call. V gave up 0 bases and J gave up 2 bases, with 13 bases separating them. Germline CDR1 SGDLS, CDR2 YYNGEE. This CDR3 region has 16 residues. In DNA, the CDR3 is TGTGCCAGCAGCGTAGTCCCCCATTTCCCCACAGATACGCAGTATTTT. It is translated as CASSVVPHFPTDTQYF. Full variable domain (missing parts from reference TRBV9 and TRBJ2-3): DSGVTQTPKHLITATGQRVTLRCSPRSGDLSVYWYQQSLDQGLQFLIQYYNGEERAKGNILERFSAQQFPDLHSELNLSSLELGDSALYFCASSVVPHFPTDTQYFGPGTRLTVL.

This CDR3 is CASSGRGTEAFF. The CDR3 region has the DNA TGTGCCAGCAGTGGTCGAGGAACTGAAGCTTTCTTT. The V call is TRBV25-1, the J call TRBJ1-1, with D unclear. V lost 4 bases, J lost 5 bases, and 8 bases lay in between. CDR3 length: 12 residues. In germline, CDR1 is MGHDK, CDR2 SYGVNS.